This T cell receptor (beta chain) was retrieved from a study of T-cell memory formation after mild COVID-19. MiXCR, run by TCRdb on the 5' RACE reads, gives a single entry per CDR3 protein. Of roughly 200,000 distinct CDR3 sequences in the sample, approximately 20% were seen once. The sample holds a few counts of this clonotype. Its antigen is undetermined. Study-wide findings and caveats: A second wave of clones peaked on day 37, and their SARS-CoV-2 specificity went unconfirmed.

The CDR3 has 15 amino acids. Trimming cost V 3 bases and J 4 bases; bases outside gene matches: 6. Germline-derived CDR1 and CDR2 are LNHDA and SQIVND (reference sequence). Sequenced material: PBMCs or a T cell subset sorted from them (not recorded which). This TCR derives from an adult woman who had mild COVID-19 (a few samples of this study predate the infection). Cell type and time point are not known. V usage is TRBV19 and J usage is TRBJ2-1, with TRBD2 identical over 7 bases. The CDR3 DNA is TGTGCCAGTAGTATTCGCGGGGGACGATACAATGAGCAGTTCTTC. It yields the protein CASSIRGGRYNEQFF.